The 29 T cell receptor beta chains below come from one sample, sequenced in a study of response to subunit inactivated influenza vaccine. One entry per CDR3 protein results from TCRdb running MiXCR on the RT-PCR reads. The data hold 600,000 to 700,000 distinct CDR3 sequences, with less than 15% observed a single time. The sequencing here drew on PBMCs from blood, taken 14 to 15 days before vaccination. The receptors were sampled from a man between 50 and 59 years old who received an inactivated influenza vaccine.

At least ten counts were recorded for this clonotype. The chain carries TRBV10-3 and TRBJ2-1, with 8 bases that match TRBD2. After removal of 2 bases from V and 6 bases from J, the junction contained 6 bases not matched to a gene. The germline V gene has CDR1 ENHRY and CDR2 SYGVKD. The CDR3 covers 15 residues. CDR3 coding DNA: TGTGCCATCAGTGAGAGAGGAGCGGGGGCCAATGAGCAGTTCTTC. Translating it yields CAISERGAGANEQFF.

This clonotype has ten or more counts. The chain recombines TRBV7-8 with TRBJ2-5, with a tentative D call TRBD2 (6 bases). This CDR3 region has 14 residues. Trimming removed 6 bases from V and 2 bases from J, with 13 bases in between. The germline gives CDR1 SGHVS, CDR2 FQNEAQ. The CDR3 DNA reads TGTGCCAGCAGTCGGGGACGGGGGCAAGAGACCCAGTACTTC. As protein: CASSRGRGQETQYF.

Only a few counts were recorded for this clonotype. This chain uses TRBV11-2 with TRBJ2-7, with a tentative D call TRBD2 (6 bases). The CDR3 runs 15 residues. Trimming pared 4 bases from V and 6 bases from J, leaving 19 bases between. Germline assignment: CDR1 SGHAT and CDR2 FQNNGV. Here the CDR3 reads CASSYPAGGVFEQYF. CDR3 sequence (DNA): TGTGCCAGCAGCTATCCAGCGGGCGGCGTATTCGAGCAGTACTTC.

The V gene is TRBV6-6, the J gene TRBJ2-1; perhaps TRBD2 as D (7 bases). Germline V gives CDR1 MNHNY, CDR2 SVGAGI (reference sequence). This CDR3 contains 13 residues. V lost 5 bases, J lost 10 bases, and 15 bases lay in between. The CDR3 region is CASSQRGGDEQFF. As DNA, the CDR3 is TGTGCCAGCAGTCAAAGGGGGGGAGACGAGCAGTTCTTC.

This clonotype appeared a few times. The chain links TRBV2 to TRBJ1-4; D is unresolved. Per germline, CDR1 SNHLY and CDR2 FYNNEI. The V and J ends lost 8 bases and 8 bases respectively, with 9 bases between them. CDR3 length: 11 amino acids. The CDR3 is CASGRREKLFF. The CDR3 region has the DNA TGTGCCAGCGGACGCCGGGAAAAACTGTTTTTT.

This clonotype was seen a few times. This chain joins TRBV6-5 and TRBJ2-5; 9 bases are a match to TRBD2. This CDR3 region has 16 residues. The germline gives CDR1 MNHEY, CDR2 SVGAGI. V shed 2 bases, J shed 2 bases, and the junction held 6 bases outside the gene matches. The CDR3: CASSYGLAGIQETQYF. Written as DNA, the CDR3 is TGTGCCAGCAGTTACGGGCTAGCGGGAATACAAGAGACCCAGTACTTC.

This chain links TRBV2 with TRBJ1-5; D is ambiguous. From germline, CDR1 is SNHLY and CDR2 FYNNEI. V was pared by 6 bases and J by 4 bases, with 13 bases between. The CDR3 sequence is 14 residues long. CDR3 sequence (DNA): TGTGCCAGCAGGGGAGACACCGGTAATCAGCCCCAGCATTTT. Protein sequence: CASRGDTGNQPQHF. Together with reference TRBV2 and TRBJ1-5, the CDR3 gives the full variable domain: EPEVTQTPSHQVTQMGQEVILRCVPISNHLYFYWYRQILGQKVEFLVSFYNNEISEKSEIFDDQFSVERPDGSNFTLKIRSTKLEDSAMYFCASRGDTGNQPQHFGDGTRLSIL.

This clonotype was counted only a few times. V gene TRBV5-1 combines with J gene TRBJ1-3; D unclear. The CDR3 sequence is 13 residues long. The germline CDR1 and CDR2 sequences are SGHRS and YFSETQ. In nucleotides, the CDR3 is TGCGCTTCCCAACCAGACTCTGGAAACACCATATATTTT. This gives the protein CASQPDSGNTIYF.

V gene TRBV7-2 combines with J gene TRBJ2-7, with unresolved D. CDR1 is SGHTA, CDR2 FQGNSA, per germline. The CDR3 is made up of 15 amino acids. Trimming removed 1 base from V and 3 bases from J, with 13 bases in between. CDR3 residues: CASSLVLTDYYEQYF. Written as DNA, the CDR3 is TGTGCCAGCAGCTTAGTGTTGACGGATTACTACGAGCAGTACTTC.

J is TRBJ1-1 and V is TRBV6-1; D not certain. V was trimmed by 6 bases and J by 6 bases, leaving 20 bases between them. The germline V gene has CDR1 MNHNS and CDR2 SASEGT. The CDR3 runs 15 residues. This CDR3 is CASRKPGQQAAEAFF. The CDR3 coding sequence is TGTGCCAGCAGAAAACCGGGCCAGCAGGCCGCTGAAGCTTTCTTT.

This clonotype was counted a few times. CDR3 bases: TGTGCCAGCAGTTTTCTCCTAGCGGACAATGAGCAGTTCTTC. Its translation is CASSFLLADNEQFF. The chain uses TRBV27 and TRBJ2-1; 7 bases agree with TRBD2. V lost 3 bases to trimming and J lost 5 bases; unmatched junction nucleotides: 4. CDR1 is MNHEY, CDR2 SMNVEV, per germline (reference sequence). The CDR3 is 14 amino acids.

The chain recombines TRBV12-3 or TRBV12-4 with TRBJ2-1; 8 bases line up with TRBD1. The length of the CDR3 is 14 residues. After removal of 3 bases from V and 7 bases from J, the junction contained 5 bases not matched to a gene. CDR3 sequence: CASSLPGGGNEQFF. As DNA, the CDR3 is TGTGCCAGCAGTTTGCCAGGGGGCGGGAATGAGCAGTTCTTC.

V usage is TRBV11-3 and J usage is TRBJ2-1; D unresolved. The CDR3 is made up of 12 amino acids. V was shortened by 3 bases and J by 8 bases, with 8 bases between the two germline ends. Germline V lookup: CDR1 SGHNT, CDR2 YENEEA. The CDR3 sequence: CASSFERHEQFF. The DNA for the CDR3 is TGTGCCAGCAGCTTCGAGAGGCATGAGCAGTTCTTC.

Written as DNA, the CDR3 is TGCAGTGCCCAGGGGGGAGACCCCTACGAGCAGTACTTC. It yields the protein CSAQGGDPYEQYF. V and J are TRBV20-1 and TRBJ2-7, with D tentatively TRBD1 (7 bases). The CDR3 loop spans 13 amino acids. Germline V CDR1 and CDR2: DFQATT, SNEGSKA (reference sequence). V lost 6 bases, J lost 2 bases, and 14 bases lay in between.

The chain combines TRBV4-2 with TRBJ2-7, with 8 bases that match TRBD1. The length of the CDR3 is 14 residues. Germline CDR1 LGHNA, CDR2 YNFKEQ. Trimming removed 2 bases from V and 2 bases from J; junction bases left unmatched: 2. The DNA of the CDR3 is TGTGCCAGCAGCCAACGGGACAGGACCTACGAGCAGTACTTC. Protein product: CASSQRDRTYEQYF.

This clonotype was counted a few times. V and J are TRBV24-1 and TRBJ2-7; D call uncertain. Germline V gene data show CDR1 as KGHDR and CDR2 as SFDVKD. V shed 1 base and J shed 2 bases, with 5 bases lying between them. The CDR3 contains 13 residues. The CDR3 sequence is CATSDLPPYEQYF. CDR3 nucleotides: TGTGCCACCAGTGATTTACCCCCCTACGAGCAGTACTTC.

This clonotype was counted between two and nine times. A much bigger clone sits one base away, suggesting this may be a read error. The J gene is TRBJ2-5, the V gene TRBV15, with D unresolved. The CDR3 length is 14 residues. Trimming removed 0 bases from V and 1 base from J, with 6 bases in between. Germline lookup yields CDR1 LNHNV and CDR2 YYDKDF (reference sequence). The DNA for the CDR3 is TGTGCCACCAGCAGAGATAGGGCCCAAGAGACCCAGTACTTC. The encoded protein is CATSRDRAQETQYF.

This clonotype was detected many times. The V gene is TRBV3-1, the J gene TRBJ2-7; 11 nucleotides agree with TRBD2. CDR1 LGHDT and CDR2 YNNKEL come from the germline V gene (reference sequence). The CDR3 has 15 residues. The J segment lost 4 bases and the V segment lost 0 bases, leaving 2 bases of the junction unmatched. The CDR3 DNA follows: TGTGCCAGCAGCCAAGATACTAGCGGGAGTTACGAGCAGTACTTC. This encodes CASSQDTSGSYEQYF.

This chain uses TRBV4-2 with TRBJ2-5; 9 nucleotides line up with TRBD2. CDR1 is LGHNA, CDR2 YNFKEQ, per germline. The CDR3 has 16 residues. J lost 5 bases, V lost 2 bases, and 9 bases had no gene match. The CDR3 DNA reads TGTGCCAGCAGCCAAACGGCGGGAGGGCCGGGGGAGACCCAGTACTTC. It is translated as CASSQTAGGPGETQYF.

The CDR3 DNA is TGTGCCAGCAGCCAAGAACCGGACGATACGCAGTATTTT. It yields the protein CASSQEPDDTQYF. The genes are TRBV3-1 and TRBJ2-3; unclear D gene. Germline V gene data show CDR1 as LGHDT and CDR2 as YNNKEL (reference sequence). This CDR3 contains 13 residues. V was trimmed by 0 bases and J by 6 bases, leaving 7 bases between them.

The rearrangement uses TRBV3-1 and TRBJ1-1; 8 bases map to TRBD1. CDR1 and CDR2 from the germline V gene are LGHDT and YNNKEL (reference sequence). V was clipped by 4 bases and J by 11 bases; unmatched bases: 6. CDR3 length: 12 residues. The CDR3: CASSPQGAVAFF. CDR3 bases: TGTGCCAGCAGCCCCCAGGGGGCTGTCGCTTTCTTT.

This clonotype was recorded a few times. The rearrangement links TRBV10-1 to TRBJ1-1; TRBD1 matches at 7 bases. Losses at the gene ends were 3 bases for V and 0 bases for J; bases not matched to a gene: 4. The CDR3 loop spans 15 amino acids. The V gene's germline CDR1 is WNHNN and CDR2 SYGVQD (reference sequence). CDR3 DNA sequence: TGCGCCAGCAGTGATCCGGGACAGCTGAACACTGAAGCTTTCTTT. Translation gives CASSDPGQLNTEAFF.

J is TRBJ2-3 and V is TRBV29-1; 9 nucleotides agree with TRBD2. The CDR3 totals 14 residues. From germline, CDR1 is SQVTM and CDR2 ANQGSEA. V trimming: 1 base; J trimming: 4 bases; junction bases outside the gene matches: 3. The CDR3 loop reads CSVEARLAADTQYF. The CDR3 DNA reads as TGCAGCGTTGAAGCCAGACTAGCGGCAGATACGCAGTATTTT.

This clonotype was detected a few times. The V gene is TRBV29-1, the J gene TRBJ2-1; D ambiguous. Trimming removed 7 bases from V and 8 bases from J, with 12 bases in between. The CDR3 is 11 amino acids. CDR1 SQVTM and CDR2 ANQGSEA come from the germline V gene. This CDR3 is CSAYGVDEQFF. The DNA for the CDR3 is TGCAGCGCTTACGGAGTCGATGAGCAGTTCTTC.

This clonotype has just a few counts. The chain recombines TRBV7-8 with TRBJ2-1, with D tentatively TRBD2 (5 bases). The CDR3 contains 15 residues. The germline CDR1 and CDR2 sequences are SGHVS and FQNEAQ. Trimming stripped 3 bases from V and 6 bases from J, with 15 bases between. CDR3 protein: CASSFTGMDGNEQFF. CDR3 bases: TGTGCCAGCAGCTTTACGGGAATGGATGGCAATGAGCAGTTCTTC.

The rearrangement joins TRBV27 to TRBJ1-6; D unclear. The V end lost 4 bases, the J end lost 3 bases, and 13 bases lay between the germline ends. The germline CDR1 and CDR2 sequences are MNHEY and SMNVEV (reference sequence). The CDR3 totals 16 residues. The CDR3, as DNA: TGTGCCAGCAGTTCAAGGGTTCAGGACTATAATTCACCCCTCCACTTT. Its translation is CASSSRVQDYNSPLHF.

The genes are TRBV5-2 and TRBJ2-7; the DNA was not compared with TRBD1, the D call given in the table. TRBV5-2 is a pseudogene locus. CDR3 length: 14 residues. In DNA form, the CDR3 reads TGTGCCATGGGCCCCGGGCGCCTCTGCTACGAGCAGTACTTC. Protein: CAMGPGRLCYEQYF.

This clonotype was seen repeatedly, ten times or more. The rearrangement uses TRBV7-2 and TRBJ2-1; 11 bases fit TRBD2. After removal of 0 bases from V and 0 bases from J, the junction contained 7 bases not matched to a gene. CDR1 and CDR2 (germline): SGHTA, FQGNSA. The CDR3 covers 19 residues. The CDR3 region has the DNA TGTGCCAGCAGCTTAGCGGGGACTAGCGGAGCAATCTCCTACAATGAGCAGTTCTTC. It translates to CASSLAGTSGAISYNEQFF.

This chain uses TRBV5-6 with TRBJ2-5, with D perhaps matching TRBD1 (6 bases). CDR3 length: 15 amino acids. Germline V lookup: CDR1 SGHDT, CDR2 YYEEEE. With 0 bases removed from V and 3 bases from J, the gap between germline ends came to 12 bases. The CDR3 DNA follows: TGTGCCAGCAGCTTGGACAGGGATTATGAAGAGACCCAGTACTTC. Amino acids: CASSLDRDYEETQYF.